This note documents a single T cell receptor beta chain sequence. Its target is not known. The sample originates from a study of T cell responses to AZD1222 COVID-19 vaccine. The study's findings and limits: There were repertoire samples only from the period after the peak T cell response.

Per the germline V gene, CDR1 is SEHNR and CDR2 is FQNEAQ (reference sequence). Trimming cost V 1 base and J 0 bases, with 13 bases left between them. CDR3 length: 16 residues. Clones were read by immunoSEQ multiplex PCR, and TCRdb kept only the in-frame ones, dropping some. The sample records around 100,000 clones, about 87% being singletons. The sequencing here drew on peripheral blood, taken on day 0 of AZD1222 vaccination. The TCR sequence derives from an adult in good health. V usage is TRBV7-9 and J usage is TRBJ2-7, with D possibly matching TRBD2 (5 bases). CDR3 sequence reads: CASSLGSGTSSYEQYF. CDR3 in DNA: TGTGCCAGCAGCTTAGGTTCGGGCACTAGCTCCTACGAGCAGTACTTC. Drawing the rest from reference TRBV7-9 and TRBJ2-7, the complete variable domain is DTGVSQNPRHKITKRGQNVTFRCDPISEHNRLYWYRQTLGQGPEFLTYFQNEAQLEKSRLLSDRFSAERPKGSFSTLEIQRTEQGDSAMYLCASSLGSGTSSYEQYFGPGTRLTVT.